One and the same sample provided the 10 T cell receptor beta chains below, sequenced in a study of T-cell memory formation after mild COVID-19. Using its own MiXCR run on the 5' RACE reads, TCRdb lists one record per CDR3 protein. The data contain approximately 300,000 distinct CDR3 sequences, roughly 21% of them singletons. Sequenced: PBMCs or a T cell subset sorted from them (not recorded which). These TCRs come from a man aged 18 to 35 who had mild COVID-19 (a few samples of this study predate the infection). Cell type and time point are not known.

The sample holds a few counts of this clonotype. The V and J genes are TRBV6-2 or TRBV6-3 and TRBJ2-5; 11 bases align to TRBD1. The CDR3 covers 16 residues. V lost 0 bases to trimming and J lost 5 bases; unmatched junction nucleotides: 5. Germline V CDR1 and CDR2: MNHEY, SVGEGT. The CDR3 protein is CASSYSGQGAPETQYF. The CDR3 DNA is TGTGCCAGCAGTTACTCTGGACAGGGGGCGCCGGAGACCCAGTACTTC.

The rearrangement uses TRBV12-3 or TRBV12-4 and TRBJ1-2; tentative D call: TRBD1 (5 bases). The V end was cut by 5 bases, the J end by 2 bases, with 12 bases between. The CDR3 sequence is 14 residues long. The CDR3 sequence: CASSRGEGNYGYTF. CDR3 sequence (DNA): TGTGCCAGCAGTCGGGGCGAGGGAAACTATGGCTACACCTTC.

This sequence joins TRBV7-2 and TRBJ2-3; no reliable D call. Germline V lookup: CDR1 SGHTA, CDR2 FQGNSA. The CDR3 is made up of 15 amino acids. V was shortened by 5 bases and J by 1 base, with 13 bases between the two germline ends. The CDR3 coding sequence is TGTGCCAGCAGCGCCAGATGGGCACGCACAGATACGCAGTATTTT. Translated, it gives CASSARWARTDTQYF.

This rearrangement joins TRBV6-5 to TRBJ1-1; maybe TRBD1 (5 bases). Germline lookup yields CDR1 MNHEY and CDR2 SVGAGI. Trimming removed 2 bases from V and 4 bases from J, with 11 bases in between. The CDR3 runs to 14 residues. The CDR3 loop is CASSYMDGATEAFF. The DNA of the CDR3 is TGTGCCAGCAGTTACATGGACGGGGCCACTGAAGCTTTCTTT.

V usage is TRBV4-1 and J usage is TRBJ2-5; either TRBD1 or TRBD2 may fit D (5 bases each). Germline V lookup: CDR1 MGHRA, CDR2 YSYEKL. Trimming left V 1 base short and J 7 bases short, with 16 bases between. The CDR3 consists of 15 residues. CDR3 sequence (DNA): TGCGCCAGCAGCCAAGGGGGCGGAAGCGGTGGGACCCAGTACTTC. Protein: CASSQGGGSGGTQYF.

The chain couples TRBV9 to TRBJ2-5; perhaps TRBD2 as D (5 bases). The ends were cut back, 4 bases at V and 5 bases at J, with 12 bases in the middle. The germline V gene encodes CDR1 SGDLS and CDR2 YYNGEE. The CDR3 consists of 13 residues. The CDR3 region has the DNA TGTGCCAGCAGCCCTTCGGGGTTCGAGACCCAGTACTTC. It specifies CASSPSGFETQYF.

The chain carries TRBV3-1 and TRBJ2-5; D is undetermined. CDR1 is LGHDT and CDR2 is YNNKEL in the germline V gene (reference sequence). With 0 bases removed from V and 6 bases from J, the gap between germline ends came to 8 bases. The CDR3 is made up of 13 amino acids. CDR3 bases: TGTGCCAGCAGCCAAGATAATTTCCAGACCCAGTACTTC. Its translation: CASSQDNFQTQYF.

The V call is TRBV7-9, the J call TRBJ2-7; tentatively, D is TRBD1 (6 bases). CDR1 is SEHNR and CDR2 is FQNEAQ in the germline V gene (reference sequence). The V and J ends lost 5 bases and 1 base respectively, with 15 bases between them. The CDR3 length is 15 residues. CDR3 in DNA: TGTGCCAGCAGCCTCCAGACAGGTCGATCCTACGAGCAGTACGTC. Its protein is CASSLQTGRSYEQYV.

The rearrangement links TRBV7-2 to TRBJ2-3; no firm D call. Deletions cut 4 bases from V and 9 bases from J, with 14 bases between. The CDR3 loop spans 13 amino acids. The germline gives CDR1 SGHTA, CDR2 FQGNSA. CDR3 sequence reads: CASSSSDEKTQYF. The CDR3 nucleotides read TGTGCCAGCAGCTCCTCAGACGAGAAGACGCAGTATTTT. Filled out from reference TRBV7-2 and TRBJ2-3, the complete variable domain reads GAGVSQSPSNKVTEKGKDVELRCDPISGHTALYWYRQSLGQGLEFLIYFQGNSAPDKSGLPSDRFSAERTGGSVSTLTIQRTQQEDSAVYLCASSSSDEKTQYFGPGTRLTVL.

This clonotype was seen only a few times. The chain carries TRBV20-1 and TRBJ2-7; D may be TRBD1 (6 bases). Germline V CDR1 and CDR2: DFQATT, SNEGSKA (reference sequence). V lost 5 bases to trimming and J lost 2 bases, with 7 bases between them. The CDR3 has 11 amino acids. The CDR3 coding sequence is TGCAGTGCTTCAGGGGCCTACGAGCAGTACTTC. The encoded protein is CSASGAYEQYF.